This T cell receptor (beta chain) was retrieved from a study of cytomegalovirus exposure and HLA in healthy donors. Some clones are missing from TCRdb's copy, which holds only in-frame ones; the method was immunoSEQ multiplex PCR. The repertoire consists of under 350,000 clones, with 70% to 90% occurring once and the leading ten covering over 0.95%. About this clone itself: Sequence at one end of the junction differs from germline and may be a read error.

The receptor's source is a woman aged 18-29 years in good health and CMV-seronegative. Sequences were obtained from PBMCs.

The CDR3 DNA reads as TGCAGCGTTGCGCGAGGGGACATGGAGTTCTTC. It specifies CSVARGDMEFF. The gene calls are TRBV29-1 and TRBJ2-7, with a tentative D call TRBD1 (6 bases). Germline lookup yields CDR1 SQVTM and CDR2 ANQGSEA. The CDR3 runs 11 residues.